This TCR beta chain was identified in a study of OX40 agonist ivuxolimab in advanced cancers. Across the whole study: Each dose-escalation patient presented with hepatocellular carcinoma, melanoma, renal cell or head and neck cancer. General study results and limits: In the 0.1-3.0 mg/kg groups, partial responders showed among the lowest expansion.

The CDR3 loop spans 14 amino acids. Germline V lookup: CDR1 MNHNS, CDR2 SASEGT. Trimming took 7 bases from V and 2 from J; bases not matched to a gene: 7. Concerning this clone itself: What it binds is unknown.

Sequencing was performed with immunoSEQ multiplex PCR; in TCRdb, only in-frame clones are kept and a portion is missing. The top ten hold 4.5% to 5% of the sample, which has 35,000 to 45,000 clones, 80% to 90% seen once. The sequence came from an adult with an advanced solid tumor such as melanoma, head and neck, liver or kidney cancer. The chain is built from TRBV6-1 and TRBJ2-5; 7 bases map to TRBD2. The source was CD4+ or CD8+ T cells sorted from blood, collected in a trial of the OX40 agonist ivuxolimab. The DNA of the CDR3 is TGTGCCAGCACCCGAAGCGGGGCGCAAGAGACCCAGTACTTC. This sequence encodes CASTRSGAQETQYF.